These T cell receptor beta chains were read from a single sample in a study of cytomegalovirus exposure and HLA in healthy donors. The table came from immunoSEQ multiplex PCR; TCRdb's copy has only in-frame clones and leaves some out. Of about 210,000 clones listed, roughly 77% are singletons. The sequenced material came from PBMCs. Receptor source: a man aged 35-49 years in good health and CMV-seropositive. Each CDR3 is given with its conserved first and last residue. The D gene is left open where the match is weak. Clone size appears in some rows only: once, few, many, or a class for an expanded clone.

cdr3_nt | cdr3_aa | d_call | j_call | clone_size | v_call
TGTGCCAGCTCGCCGACGGGGACAGGTGACGGGGAGCTGTTTTTT | CASSPTGTGDGELFF | TRBD1 | TRBJ2-2 | NA | TRBV18
TGTGCCAGCAGTCCCGGGACTAGCGCCCTCAATGAGCAGTTCTTC | CASSPGTSALNEQFF | TRBD2 | TRBJ2-1 | few | TRBV27
TGTGCCAGCAGTTACTCGGGCAGCTCCTACGAGCAGTACTTC | CASSYSGSSYEQYF | NA | TRBJ2-7 | few | TRBV6-6
TGTGCCAGCAGCGTAGGGACAACAACGCAAGAGACCCAGTACTTC | CASSVGTTTQETQYF | NA | TRBJ2-5 | few | TRBV9
TGTGCCAGCAGCTTAGCGGAGGGACAGGGGCCCGGGGCCAACGTCCTGACTTTC | CASSLAEGQGPGANVLTF | TRBD1 | TRBJ2-6 | NA | TRBV7-9
TGCGCCAGCAGCCAAGATGGACAGCCCGGACAGCCCCAGCATTTT | CASSQDGQPGQPQHF | NA | TRBJ1-5 | NA | TRBV4-3
TGTGCCAGCAGGGACAGGGGGGTTTATTCACCCCTCCACTTT | CASRDRGVYSPLHF | TRBD1 | TRBJ1-6 | NA | TRBV6-5
TGTGCCAGCACCCTAACGGCTAGCGGGATCATTAGCGATGAGCAGTTCTTC | CASTLTASGIISDEQFF | TRBD2 | TRBJ2-1 | NA | TRBV7-8
TGCGCCAGCAGCCGTCCTTTAGCCGACCGTTCCGGGGAGCTGTTTTTT | CASSRPLADRSGELFF | NA | TRBJ2-2 | NA | TRBV5-1
TGTGCCAGCAGTGAAGGGAAGGCCGGGTGGATCACAGATACGCAGTATTTT | CASSEGKAGWITDTQYF | NA | TRBJ2-3 | NA | TRBV6-1
TGTGCCAGTAGTCCGGACAGGGAAATAACGCCCCAGCATTTT | CASSPDREITPQHF | TRBD1 | TRBJ1-5 | NA | TRBV19
TGTGCCAGCAGTGTAACAGGGTTGACCAAAAACATTCAGTACTTC | CASSVTGLTKNIQYF | NA | TRBJ2-4 | NA | TRBV6-5
TGTGCCAGCAGCGACGGACCCGCGGGGCCCCAGCATTTT | CASSDGPAGPQHF | NA | TRBJ1-5 | NA | TRBV7-9
TGTGCCAGCAGACCACAGGGGGGGGGAGATACGCAGTATTTT | CASRPQGGGDTQYF | NA | TRBJ2-3 | NA | TRBV2
TGTGCCAGCAGCTTATCGGTCACTGAAGCTTTCTTT | CASSLSVTEAFF | NA | TRBJ1-1 | NA | TRBV5-5
TGTGCCAGCAGCCCTGGAGGGACCCCCGGGACTAATGAAAAACTGTTTTTT | CASSPGGTPGTNEKLFF | NA | TRBJ1-4 | NA | TRBV5-4
TGTGCCAGCAGCGTTAGCGGTAGCTCCTACAATGAGCAGTTCTTC | CASSVSGSSYNEQFF | NA | TRBJ2-1 | NA | TRBV9
TGTGCCAGTAGTACTAGACAGGGGGCTGACTATGGCTACACCTTC | CASSTRQGADYGYTF | TRBD1 | TRBJ1-2 | NA | TRBV19
TGTGCCAGCAGTGTGGGGGGGGCTGCTGGTGGAAACACCATATATTTT | CASSVGGAAGGNTIYF | NA | TRBJ1-3 | NA | TRBV6-1